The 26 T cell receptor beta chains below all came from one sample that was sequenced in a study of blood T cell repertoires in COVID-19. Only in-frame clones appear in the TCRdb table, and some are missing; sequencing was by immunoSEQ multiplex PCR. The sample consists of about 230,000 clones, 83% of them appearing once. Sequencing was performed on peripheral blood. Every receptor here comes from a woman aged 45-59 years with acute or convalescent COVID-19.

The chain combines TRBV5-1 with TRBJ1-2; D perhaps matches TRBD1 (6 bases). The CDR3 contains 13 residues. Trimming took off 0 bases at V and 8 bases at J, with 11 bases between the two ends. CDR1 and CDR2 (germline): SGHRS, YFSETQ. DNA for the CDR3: TGCGCCAGCAGCTTGGAACAGGGTCAAGGCTACACCTTC. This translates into CASSLEQGQGYTF.

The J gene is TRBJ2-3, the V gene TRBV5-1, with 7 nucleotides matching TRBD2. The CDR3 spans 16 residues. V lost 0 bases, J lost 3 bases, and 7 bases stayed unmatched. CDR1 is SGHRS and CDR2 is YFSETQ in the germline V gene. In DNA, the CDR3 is TGCGCCAGCAGCTTGGGGAGCGGGGTAGGGACAGATACGCAGTATTTT. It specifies CASSLGSGVGTDTQYF.

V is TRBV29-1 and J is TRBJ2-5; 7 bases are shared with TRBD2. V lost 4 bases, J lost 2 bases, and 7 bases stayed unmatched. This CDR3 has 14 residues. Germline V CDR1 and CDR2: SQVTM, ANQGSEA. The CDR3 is CSVVMGGIQETQYF. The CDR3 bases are TGCAGCGTTGTGATGGGGGGGATTCAAGAGACCCAGTACTTC. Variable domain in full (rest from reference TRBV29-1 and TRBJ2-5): SAVISQKPSRDICQRGTSLTIQCQVDSQVTMMFWYRQQPGQSLTLIATANQGSEATYESGFVIDKFPISRPNLTFSTLTVSNMSPEDSSIYLCSVVMGGIQETQYFGPGTRLLVL.

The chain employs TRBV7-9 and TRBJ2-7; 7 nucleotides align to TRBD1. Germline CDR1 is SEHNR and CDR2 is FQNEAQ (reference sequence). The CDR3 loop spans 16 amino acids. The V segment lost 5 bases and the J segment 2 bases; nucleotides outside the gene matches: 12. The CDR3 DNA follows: TGTGCCAGCAGCCCCCCGGGCAGGGGGTCCGCCTACGAGCAGTACTTC. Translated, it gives CASSPPGRGSAYEQYF.

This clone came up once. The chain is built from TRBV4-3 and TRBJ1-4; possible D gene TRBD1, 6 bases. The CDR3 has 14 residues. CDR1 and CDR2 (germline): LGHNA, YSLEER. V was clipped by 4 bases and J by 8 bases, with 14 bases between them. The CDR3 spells CASSLGGVGEKLFF. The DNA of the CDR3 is TGCGCCAGCAGCCTAGGGGGGGTCGGCGAAAAACTGTTTTTT.

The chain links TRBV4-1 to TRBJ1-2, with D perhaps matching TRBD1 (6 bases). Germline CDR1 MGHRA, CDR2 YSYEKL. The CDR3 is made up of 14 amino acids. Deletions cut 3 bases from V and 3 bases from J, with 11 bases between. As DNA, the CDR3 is TGCGCCAGCAGCCAGGCACAGGGAGACTATGGCTACACCTTC. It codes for CASSQAQGDYGYTF.

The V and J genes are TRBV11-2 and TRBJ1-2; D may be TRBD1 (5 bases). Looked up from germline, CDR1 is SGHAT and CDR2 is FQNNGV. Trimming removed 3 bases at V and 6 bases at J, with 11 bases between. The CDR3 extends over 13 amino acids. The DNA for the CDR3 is TGTGCCAGCAGCTTCGGGGGAGTCGATGGCTACACCTTC. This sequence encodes CASSFGGVDGYTF.

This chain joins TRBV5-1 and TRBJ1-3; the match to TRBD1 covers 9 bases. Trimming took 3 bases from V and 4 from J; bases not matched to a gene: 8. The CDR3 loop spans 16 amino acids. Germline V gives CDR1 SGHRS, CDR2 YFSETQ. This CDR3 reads CASSSIRDRAGNTIYF. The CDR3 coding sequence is TGCGCCAGCAGCTCCATCCGGGACAGGGCAGGAAACACCATATATTTT.

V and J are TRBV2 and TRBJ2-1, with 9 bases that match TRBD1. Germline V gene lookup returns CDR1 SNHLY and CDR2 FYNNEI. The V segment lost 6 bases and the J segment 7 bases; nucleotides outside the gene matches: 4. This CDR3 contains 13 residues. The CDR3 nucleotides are TGTGCCAGCAGCTCGGACAGGGGAAATGAGCAGTTCTTC. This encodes CASSSDRGNEQFF. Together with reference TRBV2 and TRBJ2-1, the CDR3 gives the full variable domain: EPEVTQTPSHQVTQMGQEVILRCVPISNHLYFYWYRQILGQKVEFLVSFYNNEISEKSEIFDDQFSVERPDGSNFTLKIRSTKLEDSAMYFCASSSDRGNEQFFGPGTRLTVL.

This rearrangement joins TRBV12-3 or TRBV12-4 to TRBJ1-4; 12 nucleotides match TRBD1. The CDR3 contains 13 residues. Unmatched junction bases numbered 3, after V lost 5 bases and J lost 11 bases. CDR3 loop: CASSPGQGAKLFF. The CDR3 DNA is TGTGCCAGCAGTCCGGGACAGGGGGCGAAACTGTTTTTT.

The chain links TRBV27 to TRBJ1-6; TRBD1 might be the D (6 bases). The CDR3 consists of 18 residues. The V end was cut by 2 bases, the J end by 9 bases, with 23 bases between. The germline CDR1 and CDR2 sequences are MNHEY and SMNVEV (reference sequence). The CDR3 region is CASSLPRIQGRMGSPLHF. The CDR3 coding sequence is TGTGCCAGCAGTTTACCCAGAATTCAGGGGCGAATGGGTTCACCCCTCCACTTT.

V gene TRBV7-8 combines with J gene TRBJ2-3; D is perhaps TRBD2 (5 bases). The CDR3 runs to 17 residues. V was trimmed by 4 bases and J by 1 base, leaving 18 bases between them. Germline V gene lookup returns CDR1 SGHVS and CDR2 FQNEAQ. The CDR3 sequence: CASSYLASFGGTDTQYF. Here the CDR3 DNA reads TGTGCCAGCAGCTACCTAGCCTCCTTCGGGGGCACAGATACGCAGTATTTT.

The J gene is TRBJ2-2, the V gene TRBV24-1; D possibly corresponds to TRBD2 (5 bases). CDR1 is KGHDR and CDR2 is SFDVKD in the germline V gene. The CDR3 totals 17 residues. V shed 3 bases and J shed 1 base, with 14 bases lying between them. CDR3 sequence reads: CATSDPSKGGNTGELFF. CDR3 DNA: TGTGCCACCAGTGATCCCTCCAAAGGAGGGAACACCGGGGAGCTGTTTTTT.

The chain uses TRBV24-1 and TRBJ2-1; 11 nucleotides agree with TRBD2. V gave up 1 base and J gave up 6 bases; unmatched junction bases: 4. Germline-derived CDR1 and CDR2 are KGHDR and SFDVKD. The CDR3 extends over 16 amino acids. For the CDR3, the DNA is TGTGCCACCAGTGATTTTAGGCTAGCGGGGGGCAATGAGCAGTTCTTC. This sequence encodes CATSDFRLAGGNEQFF.

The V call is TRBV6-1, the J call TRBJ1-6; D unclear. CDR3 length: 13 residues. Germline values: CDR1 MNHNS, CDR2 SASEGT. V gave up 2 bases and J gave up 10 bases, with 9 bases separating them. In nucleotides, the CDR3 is TGTGCCAGCAGTGAAAGGAGAGGCTCACCCCTCCACTTT. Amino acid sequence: CASSERRGSPLHF.

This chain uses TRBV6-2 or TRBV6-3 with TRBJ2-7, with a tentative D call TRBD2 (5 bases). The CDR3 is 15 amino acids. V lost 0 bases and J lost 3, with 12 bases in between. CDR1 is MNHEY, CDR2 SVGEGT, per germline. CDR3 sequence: CASSYSGNNLYEQYF. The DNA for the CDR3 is TGTGCCAGCAGTTACTCCGGGAACAACCTCTACGAGCAGTACTTC.

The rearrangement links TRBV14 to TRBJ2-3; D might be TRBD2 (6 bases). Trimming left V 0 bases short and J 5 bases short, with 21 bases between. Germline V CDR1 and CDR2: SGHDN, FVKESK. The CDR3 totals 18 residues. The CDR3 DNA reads TGTGCCAGCAGCCAAGATTTACTACAGCCTGGGGGAGGAGATACGCAGTATTTT. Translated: CASSQDLLQPGGGDTQYF.

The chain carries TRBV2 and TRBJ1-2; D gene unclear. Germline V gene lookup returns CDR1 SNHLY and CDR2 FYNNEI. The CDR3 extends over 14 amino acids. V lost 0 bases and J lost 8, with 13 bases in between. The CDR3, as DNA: TGTGCCAGCAGTGAAGCAGGGAGGTTGAGGGGCTACACCTTC. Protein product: CASSEAGRLRGYTF.

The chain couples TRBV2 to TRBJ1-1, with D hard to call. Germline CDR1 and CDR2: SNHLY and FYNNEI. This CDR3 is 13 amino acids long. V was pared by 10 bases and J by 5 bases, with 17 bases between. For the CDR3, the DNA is TGTGCCATCGACTCCGGTGGTGGGACTGAAGCTTTCTTT. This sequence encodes CAIDSGGGTEAFF.

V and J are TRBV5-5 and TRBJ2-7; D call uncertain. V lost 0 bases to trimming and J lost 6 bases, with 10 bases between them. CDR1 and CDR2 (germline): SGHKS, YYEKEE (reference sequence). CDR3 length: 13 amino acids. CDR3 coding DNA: TGTGCCAGCAGCTTGGATCGGAGACGCGAGCAGTACTTC. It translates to CASSLDRRREQYF.

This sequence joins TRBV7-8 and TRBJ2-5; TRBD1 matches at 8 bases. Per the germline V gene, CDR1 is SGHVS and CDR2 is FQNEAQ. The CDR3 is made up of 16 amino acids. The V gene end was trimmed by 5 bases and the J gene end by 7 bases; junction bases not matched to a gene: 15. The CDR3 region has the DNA TGTGCCAGCAGCCCATGGACAGGGTCGGAGGTCTGGACCCAGTACTTC. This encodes CASSPWTGSEVWTQYF.

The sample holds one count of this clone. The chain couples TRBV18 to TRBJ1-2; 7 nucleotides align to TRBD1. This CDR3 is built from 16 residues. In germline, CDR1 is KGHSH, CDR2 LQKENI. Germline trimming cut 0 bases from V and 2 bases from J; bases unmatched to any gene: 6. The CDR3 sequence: CASSPPYGTANYGYTF. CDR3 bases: TGTGCCAGCTCACCACCATATGGGACAGCCAACTATGGCTACACCTTC.

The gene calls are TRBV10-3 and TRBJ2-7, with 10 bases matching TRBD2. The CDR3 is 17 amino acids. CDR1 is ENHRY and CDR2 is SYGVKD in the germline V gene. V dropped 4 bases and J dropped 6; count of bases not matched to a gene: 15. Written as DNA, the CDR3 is TGTGCCATCAGTGTCAGTAAAGGGGGAGCGGGAGGGGGCGAGCAGTACTTC. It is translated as CAISVSKGGAGGGEQYF.

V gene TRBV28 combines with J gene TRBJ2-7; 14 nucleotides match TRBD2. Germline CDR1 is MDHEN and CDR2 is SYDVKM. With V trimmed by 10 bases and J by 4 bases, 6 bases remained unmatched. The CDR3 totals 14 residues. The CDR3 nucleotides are TGTGCCACTATGAGGACTAGCGGGAGGTACGAGCAGTACTTC. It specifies CATMRTSGRYEQYF.

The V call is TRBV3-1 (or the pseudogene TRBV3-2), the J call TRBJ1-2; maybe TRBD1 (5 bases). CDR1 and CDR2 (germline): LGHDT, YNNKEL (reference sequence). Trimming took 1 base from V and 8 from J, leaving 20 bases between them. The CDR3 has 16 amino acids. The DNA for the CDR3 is TGTGCCAGCAGCCAAGCCAACCAGGGACTAGTAGGGGGCTACACCTTC. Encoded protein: CASSQANQGLVGGYTF.

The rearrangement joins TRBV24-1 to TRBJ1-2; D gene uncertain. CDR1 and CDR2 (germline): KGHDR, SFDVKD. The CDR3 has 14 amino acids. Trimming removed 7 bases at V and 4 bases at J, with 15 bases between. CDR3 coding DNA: TGTGCCACCAGCTCCCCTCCGGAGTTCTATGGCTACACCTTC. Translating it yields CATSSPPEFYGYTF.